The subject of this entry is one T cell receptor (beta chain). The CDR3 length is 15 residues. The ends lost 4 bases at V and 2 bases at J; junction bases unmatched: 2. In germline, CDR1 is SGHTA, CDR2 FQGNSA. Libraries were prepared by immunoSEQ multiplex PCR; TCRdb keeps only in-frame clonotypes and omits some of them. The sample holds fewer than 70,000 clones, approximately 89% seen once. These data are taken from a study of OX40 agonist ivuxolimab in advanced cancers. Background on the study: Every 2 weeks, patients got intravenous ivuxolimab at one of six dose levels (0.01-10 mg/kg). Three patients, one with hepatocellular carcinoma and two with cutaneous melanoma, responded partially.

The receptor's source is an adult with an advanced solid tumor such as melanoma, head and neck, liver or kidney cancer. The sequences come from CD4+ or CD8+ T cells sorted from blood, collected in a trial of the OX40 agonist ivuxolimab. The V and J genes are TRBV7-2 and TRBJ2-7; 13 bases align to TRBD2. CDR3 protein: CASSYGLAGAYEQYF. The CDR3 DNA reads TGTGCCAGCAGCTACGGACTAGCGGGGGCCTACGAGCAGTACTTC.